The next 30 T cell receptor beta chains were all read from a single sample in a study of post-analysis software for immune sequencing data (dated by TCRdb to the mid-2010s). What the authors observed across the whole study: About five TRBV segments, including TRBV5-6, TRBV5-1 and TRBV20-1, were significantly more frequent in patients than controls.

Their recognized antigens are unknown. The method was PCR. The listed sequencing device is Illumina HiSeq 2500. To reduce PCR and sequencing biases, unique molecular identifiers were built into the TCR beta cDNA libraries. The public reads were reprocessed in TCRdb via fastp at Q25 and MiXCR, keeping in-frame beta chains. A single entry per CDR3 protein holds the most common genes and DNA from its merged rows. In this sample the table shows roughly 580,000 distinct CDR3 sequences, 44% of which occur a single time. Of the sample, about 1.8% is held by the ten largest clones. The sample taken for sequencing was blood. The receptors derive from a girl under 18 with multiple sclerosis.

The CDR3 region has the DNA TGTGCCAGCAGTTTAGCTACAGGGTTAACTGAAGCTTTCTTT. Its protein product is CASSLATGLTEAFF. J is TRBJ1-1 and V is TRBV12-3 or TRBV12-4; tentatively, D is TRBD1 (6 bases). The CDR3 runs 14 residues. Trimming left V 0 bases short and J 5 bases short, with 10 bases between.

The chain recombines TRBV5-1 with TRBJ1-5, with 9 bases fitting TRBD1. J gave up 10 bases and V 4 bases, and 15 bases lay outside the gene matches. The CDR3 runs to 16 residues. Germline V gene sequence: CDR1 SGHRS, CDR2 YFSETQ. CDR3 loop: CASSPGPGQGQTPQHF. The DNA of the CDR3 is TGCGCCAGCAGCCCCGGACCTGGACAGGGGCAAACTCCCCAGCATTTT.

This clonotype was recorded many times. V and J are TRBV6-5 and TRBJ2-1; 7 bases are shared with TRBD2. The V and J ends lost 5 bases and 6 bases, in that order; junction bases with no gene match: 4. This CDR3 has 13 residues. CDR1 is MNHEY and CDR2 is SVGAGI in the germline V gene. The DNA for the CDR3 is TGTGCCAGCAGTCCCGGGACTACCAATGAGCAGTTCTTC. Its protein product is CASSPGTTNEQFF.

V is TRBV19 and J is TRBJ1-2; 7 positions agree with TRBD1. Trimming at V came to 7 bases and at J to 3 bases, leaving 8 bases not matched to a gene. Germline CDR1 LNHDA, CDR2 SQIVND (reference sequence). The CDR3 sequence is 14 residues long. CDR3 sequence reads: CASNFRGRDYGYTF. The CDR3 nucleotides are TGTGCCAGTAATTTTAGGGGGCGAGACTATGGCTACACCTTC.

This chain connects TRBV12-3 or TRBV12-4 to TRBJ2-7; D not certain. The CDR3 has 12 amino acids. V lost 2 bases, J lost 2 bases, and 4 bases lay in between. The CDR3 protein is CASSLNTYEQYF. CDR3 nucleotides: TGTGCCAGCAGTTTAAACACCTACGAGCAGTACTTC.

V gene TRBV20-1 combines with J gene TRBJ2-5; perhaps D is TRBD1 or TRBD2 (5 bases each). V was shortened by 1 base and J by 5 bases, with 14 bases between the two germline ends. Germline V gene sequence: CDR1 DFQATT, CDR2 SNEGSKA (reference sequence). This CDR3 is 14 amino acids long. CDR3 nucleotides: TGCAGTGCTAGAGTGGGGGTACAGGCGGAGACCCAGTACTTC. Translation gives CSARVGVQAETQYF.

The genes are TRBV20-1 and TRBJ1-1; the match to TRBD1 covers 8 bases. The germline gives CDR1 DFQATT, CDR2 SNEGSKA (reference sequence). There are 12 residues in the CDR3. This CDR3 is CSRQGLNTEAFF. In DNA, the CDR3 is TGCAGCCGACAGGGGTTAAACACTGAAGCTTTCTTT.

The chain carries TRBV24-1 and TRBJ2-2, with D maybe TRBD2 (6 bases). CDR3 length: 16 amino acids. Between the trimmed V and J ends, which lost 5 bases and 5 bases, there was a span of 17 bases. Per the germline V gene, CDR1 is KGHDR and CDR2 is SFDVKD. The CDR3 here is CATSGPGRGMTGELFF. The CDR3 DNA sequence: TGTGCCACCAGTGGGCCCGGTCGGGGGATGACCGGGGAGCTGTTTTTT.

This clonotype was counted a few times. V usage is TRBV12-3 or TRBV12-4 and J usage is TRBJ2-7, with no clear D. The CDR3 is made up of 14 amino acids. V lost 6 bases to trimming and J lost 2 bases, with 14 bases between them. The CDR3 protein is CASSFAETAYEQYF. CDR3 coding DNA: TGTGCCAGCAGCTTTGCTGAAACGGCCTACGAGCAGTACTTC.

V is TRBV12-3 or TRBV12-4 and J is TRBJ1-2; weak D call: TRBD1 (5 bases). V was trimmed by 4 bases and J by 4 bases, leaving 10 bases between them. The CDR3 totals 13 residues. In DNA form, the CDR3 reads TGTGCCAGCAGTTCGACAGAAGGCTATGGCTACACCTTC. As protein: CASSSTEGYGYTF.

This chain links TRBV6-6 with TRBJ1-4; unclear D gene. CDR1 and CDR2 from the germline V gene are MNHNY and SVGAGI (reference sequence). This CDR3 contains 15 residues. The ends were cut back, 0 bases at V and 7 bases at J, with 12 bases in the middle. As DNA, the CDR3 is TGTGCCAGCAGTTACTCGGCGCCGTTGAGTGAAAAACTGTTTTTT. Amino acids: CASSYSAPLSEKLFF.

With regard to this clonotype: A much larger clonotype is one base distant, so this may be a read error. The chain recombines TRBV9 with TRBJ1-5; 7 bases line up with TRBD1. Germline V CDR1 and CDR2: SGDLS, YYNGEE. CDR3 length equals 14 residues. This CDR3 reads CTSSPGQSNQPQHF. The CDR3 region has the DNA TGTACCAGCAGCCCGGGACAGAGCAATCAGCCCCAGCATTTT.

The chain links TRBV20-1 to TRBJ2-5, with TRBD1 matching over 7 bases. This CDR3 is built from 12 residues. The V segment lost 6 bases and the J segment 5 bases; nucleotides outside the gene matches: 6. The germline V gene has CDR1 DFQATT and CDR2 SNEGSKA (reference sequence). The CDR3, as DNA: TGCAGTGCCACCACAGGGGTTGAGACCCAGTACTTC. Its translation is CSATTGVETQYF.

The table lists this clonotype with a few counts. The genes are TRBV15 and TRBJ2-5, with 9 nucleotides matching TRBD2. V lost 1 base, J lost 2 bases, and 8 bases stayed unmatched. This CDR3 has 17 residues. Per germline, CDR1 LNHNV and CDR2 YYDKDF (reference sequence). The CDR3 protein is CATSRAPLAGFQETQYF. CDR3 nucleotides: TGTGCCACCAGCAGAGCCCCGCTAGCGGGGTTTCAAGAGACCCAGTACTTC.

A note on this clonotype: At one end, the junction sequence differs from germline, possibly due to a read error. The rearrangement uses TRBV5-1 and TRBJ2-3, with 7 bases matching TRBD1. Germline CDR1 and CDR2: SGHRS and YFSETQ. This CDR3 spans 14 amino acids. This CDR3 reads CTSSLQGNTDTQYF. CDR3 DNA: TGCACCAGCAGCTTACAGGGGAACACAGATACGCAGTATTTT.

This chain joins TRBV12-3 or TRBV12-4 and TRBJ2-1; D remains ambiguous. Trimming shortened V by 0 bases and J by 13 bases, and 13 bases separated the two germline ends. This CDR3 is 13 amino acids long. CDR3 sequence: CASSLALRLPQFF. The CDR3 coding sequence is TGTGCCAGCAGTTTAGCGCTACGACTCCCCCAGTTCTTC.

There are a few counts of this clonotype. The DNA for the CDR3 is TGTGCCAGCAGTTACTCGGCAGGGCAGGGTGGCTACACCTTC. It codes for CASSYSAGQGGYTF. The chain uses TRBV6-6 and TRBJ1-2; D might be TRBD1 (5 bases). Deletions cut 0 bases from V and 7 bases from J, with 12 bases between. Germline CDR1 reads MNHNY; CDR2 reads SVGAGI (reference sequence). The CDR3 is 14 residues long.

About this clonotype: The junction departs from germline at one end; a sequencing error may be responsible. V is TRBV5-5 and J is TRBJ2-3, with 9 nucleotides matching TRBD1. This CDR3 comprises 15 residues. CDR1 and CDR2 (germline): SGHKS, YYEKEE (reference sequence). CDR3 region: CANSWGQGVSDTQYF. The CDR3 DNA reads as TGTGCCAACAGCTGGGGACAGGGAGTGTCAGATACGCAGTATTTT.

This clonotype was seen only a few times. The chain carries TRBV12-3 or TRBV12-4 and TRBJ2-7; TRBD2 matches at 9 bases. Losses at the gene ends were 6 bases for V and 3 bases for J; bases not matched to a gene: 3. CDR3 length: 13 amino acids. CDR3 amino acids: CASSGTSFYEQYF. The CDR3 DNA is TGTGCCAGCAGCGGGACTAGCTTCTACGAGCAGTACTTC.

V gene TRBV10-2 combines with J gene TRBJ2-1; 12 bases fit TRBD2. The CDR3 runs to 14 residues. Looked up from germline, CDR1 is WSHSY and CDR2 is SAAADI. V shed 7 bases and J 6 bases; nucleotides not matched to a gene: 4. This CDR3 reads CASTGLAGSNEQFF. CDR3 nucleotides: TGCGCCAGCACCGGACTAGCGGGAAGCAATGAGCAGTTCTTC.

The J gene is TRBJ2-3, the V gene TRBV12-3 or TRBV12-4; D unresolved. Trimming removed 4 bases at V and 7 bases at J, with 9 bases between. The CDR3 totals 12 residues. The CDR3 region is CASSSIGHTQYF. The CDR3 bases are TGTGCCAGCAGTTCCATAGGGCATACGCAGTATTTT.

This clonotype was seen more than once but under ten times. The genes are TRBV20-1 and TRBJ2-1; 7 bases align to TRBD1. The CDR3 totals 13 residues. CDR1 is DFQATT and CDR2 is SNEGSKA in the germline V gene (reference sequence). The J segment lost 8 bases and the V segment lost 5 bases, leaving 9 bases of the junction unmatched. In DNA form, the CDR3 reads TGCAGTGCTTGGCGACAGGGTATTGATGAGCAGTTCTTC. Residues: CSAWRQGIDEQFF.

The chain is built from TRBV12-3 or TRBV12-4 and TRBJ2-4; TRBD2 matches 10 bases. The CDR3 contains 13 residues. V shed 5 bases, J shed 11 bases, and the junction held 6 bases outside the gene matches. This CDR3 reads CASSPGLAEVQYF. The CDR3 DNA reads TGTGCCAGCAGTCCTGGACTAGCGGAGGTTCAGTACTTC.

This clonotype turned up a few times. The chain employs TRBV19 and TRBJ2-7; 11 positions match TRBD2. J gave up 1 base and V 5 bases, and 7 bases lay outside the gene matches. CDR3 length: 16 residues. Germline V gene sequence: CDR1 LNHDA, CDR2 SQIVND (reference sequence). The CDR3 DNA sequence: TGTGCCAGTAGTCCAGGGACTAGCGGTCCATCCTACGAGCAGTACTTC. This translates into CASSPGTSGPSYEQYF.

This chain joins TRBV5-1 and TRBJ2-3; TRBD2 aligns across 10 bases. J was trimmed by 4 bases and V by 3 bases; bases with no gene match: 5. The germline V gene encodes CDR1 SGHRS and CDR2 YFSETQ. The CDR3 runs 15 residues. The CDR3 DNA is TGCGCCAGCAGCTCCCCGGGACTAGCGTCAGATACGCAGTATTTT. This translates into CASSSPGLASDTQYF.

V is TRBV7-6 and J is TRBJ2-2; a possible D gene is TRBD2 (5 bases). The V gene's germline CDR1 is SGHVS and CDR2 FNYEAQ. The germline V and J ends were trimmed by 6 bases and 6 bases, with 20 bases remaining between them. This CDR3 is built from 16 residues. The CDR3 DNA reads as TGTGCCAGCAGTACCCCGGGATTACACGGGGCCGGGGAGCTGTTTTTT. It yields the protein CASSTPGLHGAGELFF.

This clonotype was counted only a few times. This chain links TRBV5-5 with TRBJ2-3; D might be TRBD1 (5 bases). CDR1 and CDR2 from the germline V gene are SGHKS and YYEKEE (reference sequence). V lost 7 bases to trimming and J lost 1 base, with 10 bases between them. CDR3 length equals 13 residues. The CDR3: CASGAVGTDTQYF. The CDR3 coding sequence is TGTGCCAGCGGGGCCGTTGGCACAGATACGCAGTATTTT.

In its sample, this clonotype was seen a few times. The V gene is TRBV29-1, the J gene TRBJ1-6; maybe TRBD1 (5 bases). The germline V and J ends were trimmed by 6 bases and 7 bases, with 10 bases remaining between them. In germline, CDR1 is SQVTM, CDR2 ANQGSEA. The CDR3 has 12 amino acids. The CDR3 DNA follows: TGCAGCGTCAGGGAGCCGAATTCACCCCTCCACTTT. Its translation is CSVREPNSPLHF.

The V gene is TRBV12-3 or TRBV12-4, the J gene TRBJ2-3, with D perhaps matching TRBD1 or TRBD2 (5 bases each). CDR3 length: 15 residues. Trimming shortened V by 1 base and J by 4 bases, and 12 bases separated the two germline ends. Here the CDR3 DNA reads TGTGCCAGCAGTTTAGGAGGGGCCCCGCCAGATACGCAGTATTTT. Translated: CASSLGGAPPDTQYF.

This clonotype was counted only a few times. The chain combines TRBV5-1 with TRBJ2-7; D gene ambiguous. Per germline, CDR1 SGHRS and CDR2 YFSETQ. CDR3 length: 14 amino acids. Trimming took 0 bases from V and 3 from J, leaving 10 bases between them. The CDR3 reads CASSLGRGYYEQYF. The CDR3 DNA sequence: TGCGCCAGCAGCTTGGGTCGCGGCTACTACGAGCAGTACTTC.